This passage covers 11 T cell receptor beta chains from one sample sequenced in a study of blood T cell repertoires in COVID-19. Generated by immunoSEQ multiplex PCR, the TCRdb table keeps only in-frame clones and is missing some. The top ten clones hold 15% to 20% of a sample with approximately 120,000 clones, roughly 83% of them seen once. The specimen sequenced was peripheral blood. These receptors all stem from a woman aged 55-69 years with acute or convalescent COVID-19.

This clone has only one observation. This sequence joins TRBV18 and TRBJ1-2, with D unresolved. V was cut by 2 bases and J by 6 bases, with 10 bases left in between. Germline CDR1 KGHSH, CDR2 LQKENI. The CDR3 loop spans 13 amino acids. The DNA for the CDR3 is TGTGCCAGCTCACCAGGTTATTTAGATGGCTACACCTTC. It codes for CASSPGYLDGYTF.

The V call is TRBV30, the J call TRBJ2-2; 8 nucleotides agree with TRBD1. This CDR3 is 13 amino acids long. Germline V gives CDR1 GTSNPN, CDR2 SVGIG (reference sequence). Trimming cost V 5 bases and J 1 base; bases outside gene matches: 0. The CDR3 protein is CAWGQGNTGELFF. The DNA for the CDR3 is TGTGCCTGGGGACAGGGGAACACCGGGGAGCTGTTTTTT.

This rearrangement joins TRBV10-3 to TRBJ1-5; D ambiguous. Germline V gene lookup returns CDR1 ENHRY and CDR2 SYGVKD. The CDR3 is 14 amino acids. The germline V and J ends were trimmed by 0 bases and 2 bases, with 5 bases remaining between them. The DNA for the CDR3 is TGTGCCATCAGTGAGTCTTCCGGCAATCAGCCCCAGCATTTT. As protein: CAISESSGNQPQHF.

Regarding this clone: The junction shows a germline mismatch at one end, possibly a read error. The rearrangement links TRBV7-7 to TRBJ2-5, with 12 bases aligning to TRBD2. From germline, CDR1 is SSHAT and CDR2 FNYEAQ (reference sequence). This CDR3 has 15 residues. The CDR3 sequence: CASSLGLAGGETQYF. The CDR3 DNA sequence: TGTGCTAGCAGCTTGGGTCTAGCGGGGGGGGAGACCCAGTACTTC.

This chain links TRBV19 with TRBJ2-4, with D possibly matching TRBD1 (6 bases). The CDR3 is 15 residues long. Per germline, CDR1 LNHDA and CDR2 SQIVND (reference sequence). V was cut by 5 bases and J by 0 bases, with 11 bases left in between. The CDR3 is CASSRAGVAKNIQYF. The DNA for the CDR3 is TGTGCCAGTAGTCGGGCAGGGGTAGCCAAAAACATTCAGTACTTC.

The V call is TRBV30, the J call TRBJ1-1; unclear D gene. Looked up from germline, CDR1 is GTSNPN and CDR2 is SVGIG (reference sequence). Trimming cost V 2 bases and J 4 bases, with 11 bases left between them. This CDR3 contains 13 residues. Written as DNA, the CDR3 is TGTGCCTGGAGTCCACTTCCGAGCACTGAAGCTTTCTTT. Translation gives CAWSPLPSTEAFF.

This clone was counted a few times. CDR3 region: CASSEQEGSTEAFF. The CDR3 region has the DNA TGCGCCAGCAGTGAACAGGAGGGGAGCACTGAAGCTTTCTTT. V and J are TRBV10-2 and TRBJ1-1; tentative D call: TRBD1 (5 bases). CDR3 length: 14 amino acids. The V end lost 3 bases, the J end lost 4 bases, and 12 bases lay between the germline ends. CDR1 and CDR2 from the germline V gene are WSHSY and SAAADI.

The genes are TRBV5-1 and TRBJ1-1; TRBD1 is a possible D gene (6 bases). The CDR3 is 16 amino acids. The germline V and J ends were trimmed by 0 bases and 8 bases, with 20 bases remaining between them. Germline CDR1 and CDR2: SGHRS and YFSETQ. This CDR3 is CASSLAAGTPLSEAFF. DNA for the CDR3: TGCGCCAGCAGCTTGGCAGCCGGGACACCGCTCTCGGAAGCTTTCTTT.

This clone was observed once. V is TRBV28 and J is TRBJ1-5, with D perhaps matching TRBD1 (6 bases). V was shortened by 6 bases and J by 9 bases, with 21 bases between the two germline ends. Germline CDR1 reads MDHEN; CDR2 reads SYDVKM. The CDR3 has 15 amino acids. The chain's CDR3 is CASRSQGLAGLPQHF. The CDR3 bases are TGTGCCAGCAGATCACAGGGTTTGGCCGGATTGCCCCAGCATTTT. The variable domain in full, with the rest retrieved from reference TRBV28 and TRBJ1-5, is DVKVTQSSRYLVKRTGEKVFLECVQDMDHENMFWYRQDPGLGLRLIYFSYDVKMKEKGDIPEGYSVSREKKERFSLILESASTNQTSMYLCASRSQGLAGLPQHFGDGTRLSIL.

The V gene is TRBV20-1, the J gene TRBJ2-7, with TRBD1 matching 8 bases. The CDR3 runs to 14 residues. Germline CDR1 is DFQATT and CDR2 is SNEGSKA (reference sequence). V shed 3 bases and J 5 bases; nucleotides not matched to a gene: 9. This CDR3 reads CSASPLTGAHEQYF. The CDR3 DNA sequence: TGCAGTGCTAGTCCCCTGACAGGGGCCCACGAGCAGTACTTC.

V usage is TRBV19 and J usage is TRBJ2-7; tentatively, D is TRBD2 (5 bases). The CDR3 consists of 14 residues. The V gene lost 7 bases and the J gene lost 0 bases, with 13 bases spanning the gap. The V gene's germline CDR1 is LNHDA and CDR2 SQIVND (reference sequence). The CDR3 DNA reads as TGTGCCAGTATGGACTCGTCCGTCTCCTACGAGCAGTACTTC. Protein product: CASMDSSVSYEQYF.